The 14 T cell receptor beta chains listed next were all sequenced from one sample in a study of regulatory T cells in long-lasting Graves disease. The TCR beta library used iRepertoire HTBI primers with Arm-PCR amplification of CDR3. TCRdb independently ran MiXCR on the multiplex PCR reads; one entry per CDR3 protein. The sample shows 400,000 to 450,000 distinct CDR3 sequences, about a sixth of them seen only once. Time point: newly diagnosed GD, antithyroid drugs for less than 3 months. After RNA was extracted from PBMCs, the TCR library was made from it. These data were also reused for a study on T cells in Graves' hyperthyroidism and ophthalmopathy.

This sample comprised peripheral blood mononuclear cells (PBMCs), obtained at new diagnosis, from a patient treated with antithyroid drugs. The receptors come from a woman in her thirties with Graves disease.

This clonotype occurred many times. This rearrangement joins TRBV19 to TRBJ2-1; D may match TRBD1 or TRBD2 (5 bases each). This CDR3 contains 14 residues. The germline CDR1 and CDR2 sequences are LNHDA and SQIVND (reference sequence). V was cut by 1 base and J by 7 bases, with 11 bases left in between. CDR3 nucleotide sequence: TGTGCCAGTAGTATAGGGGACCTTGGGAATGAGCAGTTCTTC. It translates to CASSIGDLGNEQFF.

This clonotype appeared many times. The chain is built from TRBV29-1 and TRBJ2-1; D might be TRBD1 or TRBD2, each matching 5 bases. This CDR3 spans 13 amino acids. Germline V gene data show CDR1 as SQVTM and CDR2 as ANQGSEA. Trimming stripped 3 bases from V and 0 bases from J, with 6 bases between. The CDR3 DNA sequence: TGCAGCGTTGAGGGGACCTCCTACAATGAGCAGTTCTTC. Translation gives CSVEGTSYNEQFF.

The table lists this clonotype with a count of one. CDR3 residues: CAISEGRSAKNIQYF. Written as DNA, the CDR3 is TGTGCCATCAGTGAGGGGAGGTCCGCCAAAAACATTCAGTACTTC. The chain has TRBV10-3 and TRBJ2-4; the D gene is possibly TRBD2 (6 bases). The CDR3 is 15 amino acids. The germline CDR1 and CDR2 sequences are ENHRY and SYGVKD. V lost 2 bases and J 1 base, leaving 9 bases between the germline ends.

The chain combines TRBV13 with TRBJ2-7; D may correspond to TRBD1 or TRBD2 (5 bases each). Trimming took 3 bases from V and 2 from J, leaving 17 bases between them. The CDR3 loop spans 16 amino acids. The V gene's germline CDR1 is PRHDT and CDR2 FYEKMQ (reference sequence). CDR3 amino acids: CASSLGVAEQAYEQYF. In DNA form, the CDR3 reads TGTGCCAGCAGCTTGGGGGTTGCGGAACAGGCCTACGAGCAGTACTTC.

This clonotype was picked up many times. The chain carries TRBV6-2 or TRBV6-3 and TRBJ2-7, with unresolved D. This CDR3 comprises 14 residues. Germline V gene lookup returns CDR1 MNHEY and CDR2 SVGEGT. With 2 bases removed from V and 0 bases from J, the gap between germline ends came to 8 bases. The CDR3 is CASSYVDGSYEQYF. CDR3 nucleotides: TGTGCCAGCAGTTACGTGGACGGCTCCTACGAGCAGTACTTC.

This clonotype was detected many times. The rearrangement links TRBV7-9 to TRBJ1-1; no clear D gene. The CDR3 covers 13 residues. Trimming took off 5 bases at V and 0 bases at J, with 7 bases between the two ends. Germline-derived CDR1 and CDR2 are SEHNR and FQNEAQ (reference sequence). The CDR3 region is CASSKNMNTEAFF. The CDR3 DNA reads TGTGCCAGCAGCAAGAACATGAACACTGAAGCTTTCTTT.

This clonotype appeared many times. The V gene is TRBV27, the J gene TRBJ1-1; TRBD1 is a possible D gene (5 bases). Between the trimmed V and J ends, which lost 2 bases and 4 bases, there was a span of 17 bases. Germline CDR1 and CDR2: MNHEY and SMNVEV (reference sequence). The CDR3 is 16 residues long. This CDR3 reads CASSLTHRQSITEAFF. The CDR3 region has the DNA TGTGCCAGCAGTTTAACTCATCGACAGTCAATCACTGAAGCTTTCTTT.

Concerning this clonotype: A single base separates this from a much larger clone, so it may be a read error. This chain links TRBV2 with TRBJ1-3, with D unresolved. Germline CDR1 and CDR2: SNHLY and FYNNEI. The length of the CDR3 is 15 residues. CDR3 amino acids: CASSPDVSSGNAIYF. The DNA of the CDR3 is TGTGCCAGCAGCCCTGACGTTAGCTCTGGAAACGCCATATATTTT.

V gene TRBV12-3 or TRBV12-4 combines with J gene TRBJ2-5, with 10 bases lining up with TRBD2. V shed 2 bases, J shed 6 bases, and the junction held 30 bases outside the gene matches. This CDR3 is built from 23 residues. CDR3: CASSLRPRPLRLAGADIPKTQYF. CDR3 coding DNA: TGTGCCAGCAGTTTAAGGCCCCGACCTCTCCGGCTAGCGGGAGCCGATATTCCAAAGACCCAGTACTTC.

This clonotype has at least ten counts. The J gene is TRBJ2-1, the V gene TRBV7-2; 7 bases line up with TRBD2. Germline V gene lookup returns CDR1 SGHTA and CDR2 FQGNSA. This CDR3 spans 14 amino acids. With V trimmed by 0 bases and J by 10 bases, 6 bases remained unmatched. The CDR3 nucleotides are TGTGCCAGCAGCTTAGCGGTAGAGCGGGACGAGCAGTTCTTC. Amino acid sequence: CASSLAVERDEQFF.

This clonotype was seen many times. This rearrangement joins TRBV2 to TRBJ1-6; D may be TRBD1 (5 bases). Trimming took 1 base from V and 7 from J, leaving 8 bases between them. Germline V CDR1 and CDR2: SNHLY, FYNNEI. The CDR3 is 14 residues long. The CDR3 protein is CASSEGRVNSPLHF. The CDR3 DNA is TGTGCCAGCAGTGAAGGCAGGGTCAATTCACCCCTCCACTTT.

This clonotype was recorded a few times. The chain links TRBV6-1 to TRBJ1-5; D gene unclear. The CDR3 consists of 15 residues. V was pared by 10 bases and J by 0 bases, with 16 bases between. Germline V gene lookup returns CDR1 MNHNS and CDR2 SASEGT. CDR3 DNA: TGTGCCACCGAGACCCCCCATCTTAGCAATCAGCCCCAGCATTTT. It is translated as CATETPHLSNQPQHF.

This clonotype was seen ten or more times. The chain couples TRBV30 to TRBJ2-1; D is unclear. Germline V gene lookup returns CDR1 GTSNPN and CDR2 SVGIG (reference sequence). This CDR3 region has 12 residues. V was cut by 0 bases and J by 6 bases, with 6 bases left in between. CDR3 residues: CAWSVRANEQFF. CDR3 DNA: TGTGCCTGGAGTGTAAGGGCCAATGAGCAGTTCTTC. The full variable domain, completed using reference TRBV30 and TRBJ2-1, is SQTIHQWPATLVQPVGSPLSLECTVEGTSNPNLYWYRQAAGRGLQLLFYSVGIGQISSEVPQNLSASRPQDRQFILSSKKLLLSDSGFYLCAWSVRANEQFFGPGTRLTVL.

The J gene is TRBJ2-2, the V gene TRBV2; D may be TRBD1 (6 bases). This CDR3 is built from 13 residues. The germline CDR1 and CDR2 sequences are SNHLY and FYNNEI. V lost 10 bases, J lost 3 bases, and 12 bases lay in between. The CDR3 protein is CAILQGDTGELFF. CDR3 nucleotide sequence: TGTGCCATTTTACAGGGTGACACCGGGGAGCTGTTTTTT.